This TCR beta chain was recovered during a study of spatial heterogeneity in lung cancer. For the study at large: A total of around 76 untreated early-stage non-small cell lung cancer patients served as donors.

The CDR3 length is 15 residues. V dropped 3 bases and J dropped 2; count of bases not matched to a gene: 3. CDR1 and CDR2 from the germline V gene are DFQATT and SNEGSKA (reference sequence). Findings of the study overall: Resection blood, more than follow-up blood, showed ubiquitous expanded tumor TCRs.

In regard to this clonotype: What it binds is not known.

Each TCR cDNA molecule carried a unique molecular identifier. TCRdb called the 5' RACE reads again in MiXCR, with one record for every CDR3 protein. The sample carries around 98,000 distinct CDR3 sequences, approximately 19% recorded once. Specified time point: blood at routine non-recurrence follow-up after resection. Whole RNA, which was extracted from tumor, nontumor lung tissue or frozen PBMC, was sequenced without any cell sorting. This TCR was sampled from a male donor with early-stage non-small cell lung cancer. J is TRBJ2-6 and V is TRBV20-1; 8 bases line up with TRBD1. The material was PBMCs, obtained at follow-up. The CDR3 bases are TGCAGTGCTAGTCAGGGGGCAGCTGGGGCCAACGTCCTGACTTTC. Translated, it gives CSASQGAAGANVLTF.